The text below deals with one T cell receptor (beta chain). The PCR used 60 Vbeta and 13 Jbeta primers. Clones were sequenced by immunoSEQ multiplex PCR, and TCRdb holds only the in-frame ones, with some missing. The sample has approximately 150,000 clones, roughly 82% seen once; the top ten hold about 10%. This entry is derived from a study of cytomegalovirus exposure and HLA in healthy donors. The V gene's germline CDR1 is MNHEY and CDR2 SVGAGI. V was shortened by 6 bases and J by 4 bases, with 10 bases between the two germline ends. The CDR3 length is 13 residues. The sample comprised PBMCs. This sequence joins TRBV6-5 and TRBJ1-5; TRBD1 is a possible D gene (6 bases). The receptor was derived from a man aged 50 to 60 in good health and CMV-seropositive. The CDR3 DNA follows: TGTGCCAGCAGGGCGACAGGTAATCAGCCCCAGCATTTT. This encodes CASRATGNQPQHF.